The 11 T cell receptor beta chains in this list originate from one sample, sequenced in a study of regulatory T cells in long-lasting Graves disease. Time point: persistent/refractory GD, antithyroid drugs over 5 years with positive TRAb. PBMC-derived RNA was used for the TCR library. Building of the TCR beta libraries involved iRepertoire HTBI primers and Arm-PCR of CDR3 regions. TCRdb reprocessed the multiplex PCR reads with MiXCR, giving one entry per CDR3 protein. The sample has approximately 360,000 distinct CDR3 sequences; 20% to 25% are singletons. The source was peripheral blood mononuclear cells (PBMCs), collected when the disease was refractory, from a patient treated with antithyroid drugs. The source is a woman in her forties with Graves disease.

The sample holds many counts of this clonotype. This chain uses TRBV15 with TRBJ2-7; 7 positions agree with TRBD1. Per the germline V gene, CDR1 is LNHNV and CDR2 is YYDKDF (reference sequence). Losses at the gene ends were 8 bases for V and 3 bases for J; bases not matched to a gene: 7. The CDR3 is 13 residues long. CDR3 sequence (DNA): TGTGCCACCTCGTGGTCAGGGGGCTACGAGCAGTACTTC. It translates to CATSWSGGYEQYF. The complete variable domain, with remaining parts taken from reference TRBV15 and TRBJ2-7, reads DAMVIQNPRYQVTQFGKPVTLSCSQTLNHNVMYWYQQKSSQAPKLLFHYYDKDFNNEADTPDNFQSRRPNTSFCFLDIRSPGLGDTAMYLCATSWSGGYEQYFGPGTRLTVT.

Many counts were recorded for this clonotype. The gene calls are TRBV2 and TRBJ2-4; the D gene is possibly TRBD2 (6 bases). The V gene's germline CDR1 is SNHLY and CDR2 FYNNEI. This CDR3 is built from 13 residues. Trimming removed 6 bases at V and 5 bases at J, with 11 bases between. The CDR3 coding sequence is TGTGCCAGCAGCCCCTGGGAGGAAAACATTCAGTACTTC. It is translated as CASSPWEENIQYF.

The rearrangement joins TRBV5-1 to TRBJ2-2; D may be TRBD1 or TRBD2 (5 bases each). The CDR3 totals 13 residues. Germline CDR1 is SGHRS and CDR2 is YFSETQ. Trimming took 8 bases from V and 3 from J, leaving 11 bases between them. The DNA of the CDR3 is TGCGCCAGTTCCGGGACGTACACCGGGGAGCTGTTTTTT. This encodes CASSGTYTGELFF. The full variable domain, completed using reference TRBV5-1 and TRBJ2-2, is KAGVTQTPRYLIKTRGQQVTLSCSPISGHRSVSWYQQTPGQGLQFLFEYFSETQRNKGNFPGRFSGRQFSNSRSEMNVSTLELGDSALYLCASSGTYTGELFFGEGSRLTVL.

This clonotype was observed at least ten times. This sequence joins TRBV6-1 and TRBJ1-1; D possibly corresponds to TRBD1 (5 bases). CDR1 and CDR2 (germline): MNHNS, SASEGT. Trimming removed 5 bases from V and 1 base from J, with 17 bases in between. The CDR3 extends over 16 amino acids. In DNA, the CDR3 is TGTGCCAGCAGTCAGGGAGGGGTGGGCGAGAACACTGAAGCTTTCTTT. Amino acid sequence: CASSQGGVGENTEAFF.

This sequence joins TRBV30 and TRBJ2-4, with D maybe TRBD2 (5 bases). From germline, CDR1 is GTSNPN and CDR2 SVGIG (reference sequence). This CDR3 region has 17 residues. V dropped 0 bases and J dropped 8 bases, with 23 bases sitting between them. Written as DNA, the CDR3 is TGTGCCTGGAGTGTTCGCCAGGCTTCGAAGAAGAGGGACATTCAGTACTTC. This translates into CAWSVRQASKKRDIQYF. Variable domain in full (rest from reference TRBV30 and TRBJ2-4): SQTIHQWPATLVQPVGSPLSLECTVEGTSNPNLYWYRQAAGRGLQLLFYSVGIGQISSEVPQNLSASRPQDRQFILSSKKLLLSDSGFYLCAWSVRQASKKRDIQYFGAGTRLSVL.

At least ten counts were recorded for this clonotype. J is TRBJ2-7 and V is TRBV7-2; 7 nucleotides align to TRBD1. The trim removed 4 bases at V and 1 base at J, leaving 4 bases unmatched. Germline lookup yields CDR1 SGHTA and CDR2 FQGNSA. CDR3 size: 14 residues. CDR3 nucleotide sequence: TGTGCCAGCAGCTACGACAGGGCATCCTACGAGCAGTACTTC. It translates to CASSYDRASYEQYF.

This clonotype was counted a few times. The chain joins TRBV7-6 to TRBJ2-1, with 8 bases identical to TRBD2. Germline trimming cut 0 bases from V and 6 bases from J; bases unmatched to any gene: 7. The CDR3 is 16 amino acids. Germline lookup yields CDR1 SGHVS and CDR2 FNYEAQ. The CDR3 spells CASSLAQTSALNEQFF. The CDR3 DNA sequence: TGTGCCAGCAGCTTAGCGCAGACTAGCGCTCTCAATGAGCAGTTCTTC.

This clonotype was seen at least ten times. This sequence joins TRBV28 and TRBJ2-7; D uncertain. The length of the CDR3 is 12 residues. V was trimmed by 6 bases and J by 11 bases, leaving 17 bases between them. The germline V gene encodes CDR1 MDHEN and CDR2 SYDVKM. The CDR3 region has the DNA TGTGCCAGCAGCCCTGGACCGCGCCGAGAGTACTTC. Its protein product is CASSPGPRREYF.

This chain connects TRBV5-1 to TRBJ2-7, with 13 bases lining up with TRBD2. The CDR3 spans 17 residues. CDR1 is SGHRS and CDR2 is YFSETQ in the germline V gene. J gave up 0 bases and V 1 base, and 4 bases lay outside the gene matches. DNA of the CDR3: TGCGCCAGCAGCTTGATGACTAGCGGGGGGAACTCCTACGAGCAGTACTTC. The encoded protein is CASSLMTSGGNSYEQYF.

The chain employs TRBV2 and TRBJ2-3; D remains unclear. The CDR3 spans 11 residues. CDR1 and CDR2 from the germline V gene are SNHLY and FYNNEI. V lost 4 bases and J 8 bases, leaving 7 bases between the germline ends. Written as DNA, the CDR3 is TGTGCCAGCAGTGCTACCAGTACGCAGTATTTT. It translates to CASSATSTQYF.

CDR3 in amino acids: CASSLRGAGTSGNTIYF. CDR3 sequence (DNA): TGTGCCAGCAGCTTACGGGGTGCGGGGACCTCTGGAAACACCATATATTTT. V usage is TRBV7-8 and J usage is TRBJ1-3; a possible D gene is TRBD1 (5 bases). This CDR3 has 17 residues. Germline CDR1 reads SGHVS; CDR2 reads FQNEAQ. V lost 2 bases and J 0 bases, leaving 14 bases between the germline ends.